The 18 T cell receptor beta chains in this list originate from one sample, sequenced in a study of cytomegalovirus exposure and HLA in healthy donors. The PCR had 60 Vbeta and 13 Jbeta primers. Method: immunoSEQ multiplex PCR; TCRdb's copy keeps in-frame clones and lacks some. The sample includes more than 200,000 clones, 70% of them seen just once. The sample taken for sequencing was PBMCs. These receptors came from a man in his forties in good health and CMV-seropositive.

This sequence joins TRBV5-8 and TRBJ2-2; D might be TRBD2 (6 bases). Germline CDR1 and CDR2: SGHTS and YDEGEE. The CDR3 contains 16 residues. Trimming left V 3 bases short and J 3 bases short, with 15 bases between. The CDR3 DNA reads TGTGCCAGCAGCTGGGGGGTATTGGCCGACACCGGGGAGCTGTTTTTT. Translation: CASSWGVLADTGELFF.

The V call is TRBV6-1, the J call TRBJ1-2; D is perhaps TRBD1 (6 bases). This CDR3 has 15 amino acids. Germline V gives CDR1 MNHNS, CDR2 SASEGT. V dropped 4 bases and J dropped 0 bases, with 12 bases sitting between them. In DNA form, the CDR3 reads TGTGCCAGCAGTGCATACAGGGTTTCTAACTATGGCTACACCTTC. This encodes CASSAYRVSNYGYTF.

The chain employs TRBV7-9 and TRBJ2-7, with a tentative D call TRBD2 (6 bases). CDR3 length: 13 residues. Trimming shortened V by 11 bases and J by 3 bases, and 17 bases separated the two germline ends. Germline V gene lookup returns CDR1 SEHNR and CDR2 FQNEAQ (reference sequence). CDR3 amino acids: CAADRGTGYEQYF. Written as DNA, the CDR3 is TGTGCCGCCGATCGCGGGACTGGCTACGAGCAGTACTTC.

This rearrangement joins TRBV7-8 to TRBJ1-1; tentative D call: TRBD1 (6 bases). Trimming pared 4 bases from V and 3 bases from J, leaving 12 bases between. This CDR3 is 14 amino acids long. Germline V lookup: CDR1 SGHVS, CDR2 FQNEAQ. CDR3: CASSWPQGYTEAFF. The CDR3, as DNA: TGTGCCAGCAGCTGGCCGCAGGGGTACACTGAAGCTTTCTTT.

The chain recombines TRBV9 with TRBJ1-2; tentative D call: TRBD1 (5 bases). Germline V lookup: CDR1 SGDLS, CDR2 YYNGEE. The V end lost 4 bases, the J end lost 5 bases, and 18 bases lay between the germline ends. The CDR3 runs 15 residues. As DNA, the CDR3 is TGTGCCAGCAGCCCCAGGGCTGAAGGGTGGTATGGCTACACCTTC. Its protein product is CASSPRAEGWYGYTF.

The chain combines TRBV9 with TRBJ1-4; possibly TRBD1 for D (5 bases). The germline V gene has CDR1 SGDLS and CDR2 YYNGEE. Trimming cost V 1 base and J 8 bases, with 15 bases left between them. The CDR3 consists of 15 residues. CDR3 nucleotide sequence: TGTGCCAGCAGCGTACTAAGGGGTCGACGCGAAAAACTGTTTTTT. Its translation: CASSVLRGRREKLFF. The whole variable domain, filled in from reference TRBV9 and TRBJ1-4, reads DSGVTQTPKHLITATGQRVTLRCSPRSGDLSVYWYQQSLDQGLQFLIQYYNGEERAKGNILERFSAQQFPDLHSELNLSSLELGDSALYFCASSVLRGRREKLFFGSGTQLSVL.

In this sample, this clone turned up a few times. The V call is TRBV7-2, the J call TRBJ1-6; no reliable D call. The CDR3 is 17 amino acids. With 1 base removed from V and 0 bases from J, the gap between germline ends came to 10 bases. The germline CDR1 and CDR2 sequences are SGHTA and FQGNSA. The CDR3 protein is CASSLGRQSSYNSPLHF. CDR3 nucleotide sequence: TGTGCCAGCAGCTTAGGGCGGCAGAGCTCCTATAATTCACCCCTCCACTTT.

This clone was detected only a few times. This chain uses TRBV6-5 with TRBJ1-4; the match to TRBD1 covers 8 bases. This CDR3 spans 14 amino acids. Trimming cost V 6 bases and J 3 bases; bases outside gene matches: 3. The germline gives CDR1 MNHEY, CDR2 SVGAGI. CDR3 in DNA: TGTGCCAGCAGGATGGACAGGGCTAATGAAAAACTGTTTTTT. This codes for CASRMDRANEKLFF.

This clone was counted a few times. DNA for the CDR3: TGTGCCAGCAGCGGGCCGGAACAGGGGACAAACGATCAGCCCCAGCATTTT. Its translation: CASSGPEQGTNDQPQHF. This chain connects TRBV7-9 to TRBJ1-5, with 7 bases that match TRBD1. After removal of 5 bases from V and 5 bases from J, the junction contained 15 bases not matched to a gene. CDR1 and CDR2 from the germline V gene are SEHNR and FQNEAQ (reference sequence). The CDR3 sequence is 17 residues long.

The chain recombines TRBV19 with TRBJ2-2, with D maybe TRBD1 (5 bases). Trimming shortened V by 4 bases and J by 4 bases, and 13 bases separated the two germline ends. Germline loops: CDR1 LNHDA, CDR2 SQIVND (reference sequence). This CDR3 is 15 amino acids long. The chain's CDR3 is CASSKGRVVTGELFF. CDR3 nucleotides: TGTGCCAGTAGTAAGGGCAGGGTTGTCACCGGGGAGCTGTTTTTT.

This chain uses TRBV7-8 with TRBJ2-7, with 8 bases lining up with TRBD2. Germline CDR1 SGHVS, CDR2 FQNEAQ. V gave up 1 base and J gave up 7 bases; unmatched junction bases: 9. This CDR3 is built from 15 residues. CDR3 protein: CASSLEWTSSREQYF. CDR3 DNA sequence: TGTGCCAGCAGCTTAGAGTGGACTAGCTCTCGGGAGCAGTACTTC.

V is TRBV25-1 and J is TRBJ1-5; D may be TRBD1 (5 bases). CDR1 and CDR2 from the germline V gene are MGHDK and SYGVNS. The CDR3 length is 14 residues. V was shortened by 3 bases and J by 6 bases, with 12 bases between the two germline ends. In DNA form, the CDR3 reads TGTGCCAGCAGTGATTCAGGGAAGAGTCAGCCCCAGCATTTT. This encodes CASSDSGKSQPQHF.

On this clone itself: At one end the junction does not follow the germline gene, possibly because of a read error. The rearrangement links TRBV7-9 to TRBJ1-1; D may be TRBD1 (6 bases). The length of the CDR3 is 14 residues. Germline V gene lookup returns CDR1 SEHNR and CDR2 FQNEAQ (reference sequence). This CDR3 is CSSRRGQPITEAFF. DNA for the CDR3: TGTTCCAGCAGGCGAGGACAGCCGATCACTGAAGCTTTCTTT.

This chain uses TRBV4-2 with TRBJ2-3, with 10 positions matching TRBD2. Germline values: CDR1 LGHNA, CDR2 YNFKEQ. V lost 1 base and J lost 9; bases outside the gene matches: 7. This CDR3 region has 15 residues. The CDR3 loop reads CASSQVSGGAETQYF. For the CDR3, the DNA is TGTGCCAGCAGCCAAGTAAGCGGGGGGGCCGAGACGCAGTATTTT.

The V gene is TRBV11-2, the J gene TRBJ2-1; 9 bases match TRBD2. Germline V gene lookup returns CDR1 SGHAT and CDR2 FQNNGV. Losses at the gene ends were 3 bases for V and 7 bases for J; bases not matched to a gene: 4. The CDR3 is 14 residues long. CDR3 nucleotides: TGTGCCAGCAGCTTCGGCGGGGGGGGGAATGAGCAGTTCTTC. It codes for CASSFGGGGNEQFF.

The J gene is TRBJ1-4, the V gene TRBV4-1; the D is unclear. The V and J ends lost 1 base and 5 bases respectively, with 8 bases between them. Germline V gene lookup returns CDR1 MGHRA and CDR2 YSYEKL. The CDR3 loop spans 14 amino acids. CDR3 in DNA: TGCGCCAGCAGCCAAGGCGGCAGCAATGAAAAACTGTTTTTT. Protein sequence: CASSQGGSNEKLFF.

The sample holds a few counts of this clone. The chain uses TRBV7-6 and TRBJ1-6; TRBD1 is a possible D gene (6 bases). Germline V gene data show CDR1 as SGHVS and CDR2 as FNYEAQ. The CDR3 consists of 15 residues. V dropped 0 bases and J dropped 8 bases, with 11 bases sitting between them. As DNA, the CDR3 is TGTGCCAGCAGCTTAGCCCAGGGGCCGGATTCACCCCTCCACTTT. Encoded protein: CASSLAQGPDSPLHF.

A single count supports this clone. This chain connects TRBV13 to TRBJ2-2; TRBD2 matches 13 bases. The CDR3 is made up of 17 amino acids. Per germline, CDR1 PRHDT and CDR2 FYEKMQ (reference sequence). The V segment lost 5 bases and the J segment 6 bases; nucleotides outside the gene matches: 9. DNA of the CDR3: TGTGCCAGCAGCCCGACTAGCGGGGGGTTTTGTGCCGGGGAGCTGTTTTTT. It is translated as CASSPTSGGFCAGELFF.